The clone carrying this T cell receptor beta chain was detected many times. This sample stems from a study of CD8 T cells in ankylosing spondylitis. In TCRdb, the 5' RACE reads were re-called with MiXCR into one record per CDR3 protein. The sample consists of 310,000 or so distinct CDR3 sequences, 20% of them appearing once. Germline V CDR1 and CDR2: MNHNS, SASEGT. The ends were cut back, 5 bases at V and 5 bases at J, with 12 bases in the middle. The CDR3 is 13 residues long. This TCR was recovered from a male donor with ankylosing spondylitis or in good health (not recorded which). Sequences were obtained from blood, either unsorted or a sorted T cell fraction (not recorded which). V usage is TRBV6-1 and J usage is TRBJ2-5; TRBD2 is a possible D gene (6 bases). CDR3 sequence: CASSPGVVETQYF. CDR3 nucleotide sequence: TGTGCCAGCAGTCCGGGGGTAGTGGAGACCCAGTACTTC.